The 8 T cell receptor beta chains given below trace back to one sample, sequenced in a study of breast tumors, draining lymph nodes, adjacent tissues. A single record per CDR3 protein comes from TCRdb applying MiXCR to the multiplex PCR reads. The sample yields 200,000 or so distinct CDR3 sequences, approximately 33% seen once. Samples came from axillary lymph nodes draining the breast cancer. The sample consisted of axillary lymph node tissue. All receptors derive from a female donor with breast cancer. Some clones in this sample may be carry-over from other donors' samples.

This clonotype has ten or more counts. CDR3 sequence (DNA): TGCAGTGCTACAGACAGGGATGACAATGAGCAGTTCTTC. Residues: CSATDRDDNEQFF. The chain is built from TRBV20-1 and TRBJ2-1; 7 bases are a match to TRBD1. CDR3 length equals 13 residues. V dropped 4 bases and J dropped 5; count of bases not matched to a gene: 5. CDR1 and CDR2 (germline): DFQATT, SNEGSKA (reference sequence).

This chain uses TRBV12-3 or TRBV12-4 with TRBJ2-5; TRBD2 aligns across 11 bases. CDR3 size: 17 residues. Unmatched junction bases numbered 6, after V lost 3 bases and J lost 0 bases. The chain's CDR3 is CASSFSRLAGNQETQYF. As DNA, the CDR3 is TGTGCCAGCAGTTTCTCTAGACTAGCGGGGAACCAAGAGACCCAGTACTTC.

In this sample, this clonotype turned up many times. The rearrangement uses TRBV7-9 and TRBJ1-2; possible D gene TRBD1, 5 bases. V gave up 1 base and J gave up 1 base, with 7 bases separating them. The CDR3 covers 14 residues. Germline CDR1 reads SEHNR; CDR2 reads FQNEAQ (reference sequence). CDR3 sequence reads: CASSLGGINYGYTF. DNA for the CDR3: TGTGCCAGCAGCTTAGGGGGCATTAACTATGGCTACACCTTC. Together with reference TRBV7-9 and TRBJ1-2, the CDR3 gives the full variable domain: DTGVSQNPRHKITKRGQNVTFRCDPISEHNRLYWYRQTLGQGPEFLTYFQNEAQLEKSRLLSDRFSAERPKGSFSTLEIQRTEQGDSAMYLCASSLGGINYGYTFGSGTRLTVV.

V gene TRBV19 combines with J gene TRBJ1-6; 8 bases are a match to TRBD1. Looked up from germline, CDR1 is LNHDA and CDR2 is SQIVND (reference sequence). This CDR3 spans 15 amino acids. V lost 4 bases, J lost 5 bases, and 4 bases stayed unmatched. CDR3 nucleotide sequence: TGTGCCAGTAGTACCGTGACAGGGGATAATTCACCCCTCCACTTT. Its protein product is CASSTVTGDNSPLHF.

This clonotype has ten or more counts. CDR3 nucleotides: TGCAGTGCTAGAAAACCCTTAGCGGGGGGCGACGAGCAGTACTTC. Translating gives CSARKPLAGGDEQYF. This chain joins TRBV20-1 and TRBJ2-7, with 10 bases matching TRBD2. This CDR3 has 15 residues. Trimming at V came to 2 bases and at J to 5 bases, leaving 9 bases not matched to a gene. Looked up from germline, CDR1 is DFQATT and CDR2 is SNEGSKA (reference sequence).

In this sample, this clonotype turned up many times. The CDR3, as DNA: TGTGCCAGCAGTGCCACGAGGGGGGGAGAGACCCAGTACTTC. It yields the protein CASSATRGGETQYF. The chain couples TRBV6-1 to TRBJ2-5; D possibly corresponds to TRBD2 (7 bases). The V end was cut by 4 bases, the J end by 4 bases, with 13 bases between. The V gene's germline CDR1 is MNHNS and CDR2 SASEGT. The CDR3 has 14 amino acids.

This clonotype was detected many times. The V gene is TRBV7-8, the J gene TRBJ2-2; D remains unclear. The germline V gene encodes CDR1 SGHVS and CDR2 FQNEAQ. Trimming left V 4 bases short and J 3 bases short, with 3 bases between. The CDR3 consists of 12 residues. The CDR3 here is CASSYYTGELFF. The CDR3 coding sequence is TGTGCCAGCAGCTATTACACCGGGGAGCTGTTTTTT.

This clonotype has ten or more counts. This CDR3 reads CASSPGHRGDSPLHF. CDR3 in DNA: TGCGCCAGCAGCCCGGGACACCGAGGTGATTCACCCCTCCACTTT. The rearrangement uses TRBV5-1 and TRBJ1-6; TRBD1 might be the D (6 bases). Trimming stripped 4 bases from V and 8 bases from J, with 16 bases between. This CDR3 region has 15 residues. CDR1 SGHRS and CDR2 YFSETQ come from the germline V gene.